The 15 T cell receptor beta chains below all came from one sample that was sequenced in a study of blood T cell repertoires in COVID-19. The protocol was immunoSEQ multiplex PCR, while the TCRdb copy is restricted to in-frame clones and leaves out a portion. The sample shows about 250,000 clones, around 90% of them seen only once. Input material: peripheral blood. Receptors originate from a man older than 75 with acute or convalescent COVID-19.

This clone was found a few times. The chain carries TRBV9 and TRBJ1-3; 12 bases fit TRBD1. V was clipped by 3 bases and J by 0 bases; unmatched bases: 7. The CDR3 runs to 18 residues. The germline gives CDR1 SGDLS, CDR2 YYNGEE. The CDR3 region is CASSARDRGLSSGNTIYF. CDR3 coding DNA: TGTGCCAGCAGCGCCCGGGACAGGGGGCTTAGCTCTGGAAACACCATATATTTT.

The rearrangement uses TRBV11-2 and TRBJ2-7; TRBD1 matches at 10 bases. Looked up from germline, CDR1 is SGHAT and CDR2 is FQNNGV. The CDR3 spans 15 residues. The V gene end was trimmed by 5 bases and the J gene end by 0 bases; junction bases not matched to a gene: 4. The CDR3 bases are TGTGCCAGCAGCCCCCGGACAGGGGGCTCCTACGAGCAGTACTTC. It translates to CASSPRTGGSYEQYF.

The genes are TRBV5-1 and TRBJ2-3, with TRBD2 matching over 9 bases. Germline values: CDR1 SGHRS, CDR2 YFSETQ. The ends lost 0 bases at V and 4 bases at J; junction bases unmatched: 6. CDR3 length: 16 amino acids. CDR3 amino acids: CASSLEVSGRSDTQYF. The CDR3 DNA is TGCGCCAGCAGCTTGGAGGTTAGCGGGAGATCAGATACGCAGTATTTT. The complete variable domain, with remaining parts taken from reference TRBV5-1 and TRBJ2-3, reads KAGVTQTPRYLIKTRGQQVTLSCSPISGHRSVSWYQQTPGQGLQFLFEYFSETQRNKGNFPGRFSGRQFSNSRSEMNVSTLELGDSALYLCASSLEVSGRSDTQYFGPGTRLTVL.

This clone was recorded a few times. J is TRBJ1-6 and V is TRBV3-1 (or the pseudogene TRBV3-2); D may be TRBD1 (5 bases). CDR1 and CDR2 (germline): LGHDT, YNNKEL (reference sequence). This CDR3 has 14 amino acids. Trimming removed 7 bases at V and 9 bases at J, with 16 bases between. CDR3: CASNQGSGSSPLHF. Here the CDR3 DNA reads TGTGCCAGCAACCAGGGCTCGGGGAGTTCACCCCTCCACTTT.

This chain joins TRBV19 and TRBJ2-7; D possibly corresponds to TRBD1 (6 bases). The CDR3 length is 13 residues. Trimming took 5 bases from V and 5 from J, leaving 13 bases between them. The germline CDR1 and CDR2 sequences are LNHDA and SQIVND (reference sequence). CDR3 loop: CASSGRTAHEQYF. The CDR3 DNA reads TGTGCCAGTAGTGGTAGGACAGCGCACGAGCAGTACTTC.

The V gene is TRBV27, the J gene TRBJ2-7; TRBD2 might be the D (5 bases). V gave up 3 bases and J gave up 2 bases, with 11 bases separating them. Germline loops: CDR1 MNHEY, CDR2 SMNVEV (reference sequence). CDR3 length: 14 amino acids. The chain's CDR3 is CASSFRERPYEQYF. The CDR3, as DNA: TGTGCCAGCAGTTTTAGGGAGCGGCCCTACGAGCAGTACTTC.

V and J are TRBV5-1 and TRBJ1-1, with 10 nucleotides matching TRBD1. This CDR3 region has 14 residues. V shed 4 bases, J shed 3 bases, and the junction held 3 bases outside the gene matches. Germline-derived CDR1 and CDR2 are SGHRS and YFSETQ. The CDR3 reads CASSQGQGDTEAFF. The CDR3 DNA reads TGCGCCAGCAGCCAAGGACAGGGGGACACTGAAGCTTTCTTT.

The chain combines TRBV10-3 with TRBJ1-1; 10 positions agree with TRBD1. The CDR3 totals 15 residues. The ends lost 9 bases at V and 0 bases at J; junction bases unmatched: 7. Germline V gives CDR1 ENHRY, CDR2 SYGVKD. CDR3 nucleotides: TGTGCCATTAGGGACAGGGGTAGCATGAACACTGAAGCTTTCTTT. Protein sequence: CAIRDRGSMNTEAFF.

The chain's CDR3 is CASSSGLAGGADTQYF. As DNA, the CDR3 is TGCGCCAGCAGCTCCGGACTAGCGGGAGGGGCAGATACGCAGTATTTT. The V gene is TRBV5-1, the J gene TRBJ2-3; 15 bases agree with TRBD2. Germline lookup yields CDR1 SGHRS and CDR2 YFSETQ. This CDR3 region has 16 residues. The junction had 3 bases not matched to a gene; V was cut back by 3 bases and J by 4 bases.

In this sample, this clone turned up once. The chain employs TRBV4-1 and TRBJ1-6, with 9 bases that match TRBD1. The CDR3 is 15 amino acids. Germline V gene lookup returns CDR1 MGHRA and CDR2 YSYEKL. The J segment lost 5 bases and the V segment lost 6 bases, leaving 5 bases of the junction unmatched. The CDR3: CASSLGTGHNSPLHF. The CDR3, as DNA: TGCGCCAGCAGTCTCGGGACAGGGCATAATTCACCCCTCCACTTT.

This chain connects TRBV7-2 to TRBJ2-7; 11 bases fit TRBD2. This CDR3 contains 14 residues. V gave up 5 bases and J gave up 3 bases; unmatched junction bases: 3. Germline assignment: CDR1 SGHTA and CDR2 FQGNSA. This CDR3 reads CASSVTSGSYEQYF. DNA of the CDR3: TGTGCCAGCAGCGTCACTAGCGGGAGCTACGAGCAGTACTTC.

This clone was found a few times. The chain carries TRBV2 and TRBJ2-1, with TRBD1 matching 7 bases. The CDR3 spans 16 residues. V was clipped by 4 bases and J by 7 bases; unmatched bases: 13. Germline CDR1 is SNHLY and CDR2 is FYNNEI. In DNA form, the CDR3 reads TGTGCCAGCAGTGGTCTGAAGTGGGAGACAGGGAATGAGCAGTTCTTC. This gives the protein CASSGLKWETGNEQFF.

The DNA for the CDR3 is TGTGCCAGTAGTATAGATCTTGCATACAGGGTAGGCAATCAGCCCCAGCATTTT. Translating gives CASSIDLAYRVGNQPQHF. This chain joins TRBV19 and TRBJ1-5; D possibly corresponds to TRBD1 (6 bases). CDR1 is LNHDA, CDR2 SQIVND, per germline (reference sequence). The length of the CDR3 is 18 residues. Deletions cut 0 bases from V and 2 bases from J, with 17 bases between.

The rearrangement uses TRBV6-4 and TRBJ1-2; a weak D match, TRBD1 (5 bases). V was clipped by 8 bases and J by 8 bases, with 24 bases between them. Germline-derived CDR1 and CDR2 are MRHNA and SNTAGT. This CDR3 comprises 15 residues. DNA for the CDR3: TGTGCCAGCCCAGCCCTACAGGTGCGGAACAGGGGCTACACCTTC. Protein: CASPALQVRNRGYTF.

V usage is TRBV14 and J usage is TRBJ2-6; D possibly corresponds to TRBD2 (7 bases). The CDR3 sequence is 19 residues long. Germline V gene lookup returns CDR1 SGHDN and CDR2 FVKESK. The V end was cut by 4 bases, the J end by 2 bases, with 21 bases between. The CDR3 loop is CASSLGGAWRSTGANVLTF. The CDR3 bases are TGTGCCAGCAGCCTAGGGGGGGCGTGGAGGTCTACTGGGGCCAACGTCCTGACTTTC.